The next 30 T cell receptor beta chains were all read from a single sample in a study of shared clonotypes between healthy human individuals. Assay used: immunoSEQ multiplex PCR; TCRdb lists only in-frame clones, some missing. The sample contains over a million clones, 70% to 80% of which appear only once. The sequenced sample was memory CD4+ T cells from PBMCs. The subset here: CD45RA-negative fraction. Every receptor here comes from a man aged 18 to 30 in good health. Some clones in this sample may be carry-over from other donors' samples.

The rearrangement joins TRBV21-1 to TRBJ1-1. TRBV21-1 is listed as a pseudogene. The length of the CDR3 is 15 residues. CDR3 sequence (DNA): TGTGCCAGCAGCAAAGCGCTTAGGAGGAACCGGGAGGCTTTCTTT. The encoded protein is CASSKALRRNREAFF.

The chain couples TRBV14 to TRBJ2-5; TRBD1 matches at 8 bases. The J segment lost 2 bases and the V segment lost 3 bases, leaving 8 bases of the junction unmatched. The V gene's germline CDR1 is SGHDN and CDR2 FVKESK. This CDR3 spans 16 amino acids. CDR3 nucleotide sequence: TGTGCCAGCAGCCAGTTTGGGACAGGTAAACAAGAGACCCAGTACTTC. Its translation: CASSQFGTGKQETQYF.

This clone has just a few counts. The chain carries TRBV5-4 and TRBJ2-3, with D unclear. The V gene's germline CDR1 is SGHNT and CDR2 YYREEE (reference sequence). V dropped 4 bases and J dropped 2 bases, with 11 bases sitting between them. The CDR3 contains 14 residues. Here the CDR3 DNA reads TGTGCCAGCAGCGGGGAAGGAGCCACAGATACGCAGTATTTT. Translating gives CASSGEGATDTQYF.

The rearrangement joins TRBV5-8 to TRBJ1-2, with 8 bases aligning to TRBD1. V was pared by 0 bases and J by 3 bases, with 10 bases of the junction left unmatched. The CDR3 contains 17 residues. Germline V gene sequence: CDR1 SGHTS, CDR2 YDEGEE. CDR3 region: CASSLDGGQGVYYGYTF. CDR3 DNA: TGTGCCAGCAGCTTGGATGGTGGACAGGGCGTTTACTATGGCTACACCTTC.

CDR3 region: CASSFLSGSSGNTIYF. CDR3 coding DNA: TGTGCCAGCAGTTTCCTGTCAGGGAGCTCTGGAAACACCATATATTTT. V usage is TRBV28 and J usage is TRBJ1-3; D may be TRBD1 (5 bases). The CDR3 is 16 amino acids. The V end lost 3 bases, the J end lost 0 bases, and 12 bases lay between the germline ends. CDR1 MDHEN and CDR2 SYDVKM come from the germline V gene.

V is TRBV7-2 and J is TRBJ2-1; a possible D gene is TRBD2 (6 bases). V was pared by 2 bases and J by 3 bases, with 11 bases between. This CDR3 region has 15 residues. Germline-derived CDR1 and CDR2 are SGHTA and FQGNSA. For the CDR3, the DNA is TGTGCCAGCAGCTTAACGGGAGTGAACTACAATGAGCAGTTCTTC. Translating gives CASSLTGVNYNEQFF. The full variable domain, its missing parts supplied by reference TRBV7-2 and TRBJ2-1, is GAGVSQSPSNKVTEKGKDVELRCDPISGHTALYWYRQSLGQGLEFLIYFQGNSAPDKSGLPSDRFSAERTGGSVSTLTIQRTQQEDSAVYLCASSLTGVNYNEQFFGPGTRLTVL.

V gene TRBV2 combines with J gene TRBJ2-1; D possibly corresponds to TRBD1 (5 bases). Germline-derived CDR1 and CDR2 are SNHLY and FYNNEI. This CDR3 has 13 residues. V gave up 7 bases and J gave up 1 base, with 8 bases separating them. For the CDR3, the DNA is TGTGCCAGCAAAAAGGGGTCCTACAATGAGCAGTTCTTC. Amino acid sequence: CASKKGSYNEQFF.

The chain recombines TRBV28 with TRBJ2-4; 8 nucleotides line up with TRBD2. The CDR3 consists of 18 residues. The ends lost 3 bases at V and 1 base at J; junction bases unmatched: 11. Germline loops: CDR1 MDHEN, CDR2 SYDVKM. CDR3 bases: TGTGCCAGCAGTTTGGGCGGGAGGACCGGGGGGGCCAAAAACATTCAGTACTTC. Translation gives CASSLGGRTGGAKNIQYF.

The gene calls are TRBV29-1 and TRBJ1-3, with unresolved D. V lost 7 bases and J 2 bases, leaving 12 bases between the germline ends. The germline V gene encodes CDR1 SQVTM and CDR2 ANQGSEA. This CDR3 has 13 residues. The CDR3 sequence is CSATTQAGNTIYF. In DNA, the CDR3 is TGCAGCGCTACGACCCAGGCTGGAAACACCATATATTTT.

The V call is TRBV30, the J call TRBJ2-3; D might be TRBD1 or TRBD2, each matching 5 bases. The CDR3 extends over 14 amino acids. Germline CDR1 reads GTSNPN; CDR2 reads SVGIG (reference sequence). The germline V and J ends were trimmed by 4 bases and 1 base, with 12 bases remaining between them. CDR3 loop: CAWNLGRGTDTQYF. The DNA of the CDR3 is TGTGCCTGGAATCTGGGGCGGGGCACAGATACGCAGTATTTT.

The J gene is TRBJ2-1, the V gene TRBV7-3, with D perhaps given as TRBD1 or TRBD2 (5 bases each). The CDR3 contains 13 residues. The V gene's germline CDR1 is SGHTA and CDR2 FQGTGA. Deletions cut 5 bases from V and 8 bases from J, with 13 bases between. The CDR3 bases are TGTGCCAGCAGCCAGGGACGGTGGGATGAGCAGTTCTTC. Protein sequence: CASSQGRWDEQFF.

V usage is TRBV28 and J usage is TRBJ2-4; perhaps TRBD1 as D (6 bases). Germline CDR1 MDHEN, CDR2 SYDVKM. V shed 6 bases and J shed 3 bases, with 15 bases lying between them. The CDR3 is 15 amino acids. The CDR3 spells CASSVLNRVKNIQYF. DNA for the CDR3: TGTGCCAGCAGCGTACTAAACAGGGTCAAAAACATTCAGTACTTC.

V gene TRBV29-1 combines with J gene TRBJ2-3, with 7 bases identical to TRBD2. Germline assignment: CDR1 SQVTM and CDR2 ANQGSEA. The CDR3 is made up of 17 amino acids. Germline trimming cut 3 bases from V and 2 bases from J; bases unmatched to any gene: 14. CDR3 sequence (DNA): TGCAGCGTTGATCGCTTCTCAGGGAGGGGAGTCACAGATACGCAGTATTTT. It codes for CSVDRFSGRGVTDTQYF.

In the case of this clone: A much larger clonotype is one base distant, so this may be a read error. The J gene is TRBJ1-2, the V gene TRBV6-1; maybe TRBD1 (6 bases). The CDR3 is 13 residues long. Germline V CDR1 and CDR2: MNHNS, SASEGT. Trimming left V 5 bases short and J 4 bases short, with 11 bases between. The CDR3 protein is CASSPGTSYGYTF. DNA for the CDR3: TGTGCCAGCAGTCCCGGGACATCCTATGGCTACACCTTC.

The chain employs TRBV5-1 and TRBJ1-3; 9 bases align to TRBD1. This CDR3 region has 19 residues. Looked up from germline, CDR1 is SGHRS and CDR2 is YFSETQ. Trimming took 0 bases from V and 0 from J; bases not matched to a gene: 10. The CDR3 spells CASSLGGAPGQGSGNTIYF. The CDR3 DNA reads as TGCGCCAGCAGCTTGGGGGGTGCACCGGGACAGGGCTCTGGAAACACCATATATTTT.

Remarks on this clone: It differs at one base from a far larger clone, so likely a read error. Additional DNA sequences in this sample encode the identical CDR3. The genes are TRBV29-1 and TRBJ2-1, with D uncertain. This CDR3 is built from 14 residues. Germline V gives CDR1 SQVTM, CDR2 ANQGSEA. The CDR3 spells CSVVGGTSYNEQFF. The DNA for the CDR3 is TGCAGCGTTGTCGGTGGCACCTCCTACAACGAGCAGTTCTTC.

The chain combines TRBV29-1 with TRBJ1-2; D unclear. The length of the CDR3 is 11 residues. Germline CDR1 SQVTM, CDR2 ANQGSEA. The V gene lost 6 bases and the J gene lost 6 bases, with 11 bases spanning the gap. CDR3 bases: TGCAGCGTCCTAGGGAAGGATGGCTACACCTTC. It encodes CSVLGKDGYTF.

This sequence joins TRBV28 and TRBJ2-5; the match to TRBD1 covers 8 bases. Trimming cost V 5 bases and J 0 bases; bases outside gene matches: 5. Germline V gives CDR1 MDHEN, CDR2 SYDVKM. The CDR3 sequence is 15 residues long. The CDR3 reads CASSPGTGNQETQYF. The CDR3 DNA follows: TGTGCCAGCAGTCCCGGGACAGGAAACCAAGAGACCCAGTACTTC.

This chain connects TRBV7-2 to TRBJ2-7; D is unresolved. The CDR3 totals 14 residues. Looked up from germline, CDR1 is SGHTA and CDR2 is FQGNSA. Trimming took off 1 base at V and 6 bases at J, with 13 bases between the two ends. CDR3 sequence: CASSLVTLESEQYF. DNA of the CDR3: TGTGCCAGCAGCTTAGTTACCCTAGAGTCCGAGCAGTACTTC.

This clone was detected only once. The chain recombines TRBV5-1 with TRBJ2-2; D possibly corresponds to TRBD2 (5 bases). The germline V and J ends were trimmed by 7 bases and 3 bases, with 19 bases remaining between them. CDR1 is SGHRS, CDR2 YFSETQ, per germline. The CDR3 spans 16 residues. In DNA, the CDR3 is TGCGCCAGCTTGGAGGTAGCCGGTAGCGACACCGGGGAGCTGTTTTTT. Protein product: CASLEVAGSDTGELFF.

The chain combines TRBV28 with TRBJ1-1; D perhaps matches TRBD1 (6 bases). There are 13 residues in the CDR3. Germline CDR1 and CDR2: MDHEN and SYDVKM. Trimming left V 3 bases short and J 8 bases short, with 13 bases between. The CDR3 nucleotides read TGTGCCAGCAGTTTCCCAGGGGTAGGAGAAGCTTTCTTT. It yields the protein CASSFPGVGEAFF.

The CDR3 spells CASSPDSNYGYTF. CDR3 nucleotide sequence: TGTGCCAGCAGCCCGGACAGTAACTATGGCTACACCTTC. This chain joins TRBV7-2 and TRBJ1-2; the D gene is possibly TRBD1 (6 bases). Trimming stripped 5 bases from V and 1 base from J, with 8 bases between. The CDR3 is made up of 13 amino acids. Germline V gene data show CDR1 as SGHTA and CDR2 as FQGNSA.

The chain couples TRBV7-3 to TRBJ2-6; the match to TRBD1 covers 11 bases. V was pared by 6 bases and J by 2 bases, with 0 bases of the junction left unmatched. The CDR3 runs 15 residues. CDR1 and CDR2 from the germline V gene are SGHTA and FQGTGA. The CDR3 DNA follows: TGTGCCAGCAGGGGACAGGGGGCTGGGGCCAACGTCCTGACTTTC. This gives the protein CASRGQGAGANVLTF.

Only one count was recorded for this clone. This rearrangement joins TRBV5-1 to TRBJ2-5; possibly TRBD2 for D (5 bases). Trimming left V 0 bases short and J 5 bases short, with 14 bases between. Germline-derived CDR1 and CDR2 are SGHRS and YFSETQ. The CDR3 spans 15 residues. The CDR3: CASSLELATWETQYF. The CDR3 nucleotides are TGCGCCAGCAGCTTGGAGTTAGCGACTTGGGAGACCCAGTACTTC. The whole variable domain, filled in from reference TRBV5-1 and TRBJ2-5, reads KAGVTQTPRYLIKTRGQQVTLSCSPISGHRSVSWYQQTPGQGLQFLFEYFSETQRNKGNFPGRFSGRQFSNSRSEMNVSTLELGDSALYLCASSLELATWETQYFGPGTRLLVL.

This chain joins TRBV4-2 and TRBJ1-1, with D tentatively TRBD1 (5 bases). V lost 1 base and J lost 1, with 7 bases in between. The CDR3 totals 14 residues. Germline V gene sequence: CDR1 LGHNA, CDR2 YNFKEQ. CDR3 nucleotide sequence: TGTGCCAGCAGCCAAGTGGACACGAACACTGAAGCTTTCTTT. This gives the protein CASSQVDTNTEAFF.

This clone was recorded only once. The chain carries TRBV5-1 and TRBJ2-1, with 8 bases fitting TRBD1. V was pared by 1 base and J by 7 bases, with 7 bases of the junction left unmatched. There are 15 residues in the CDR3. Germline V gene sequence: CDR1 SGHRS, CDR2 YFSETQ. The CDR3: CASSLRQGFGNEQFF. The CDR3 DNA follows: TGCGCCAGCAGCTTGCGACAGGGGTTCGGGAATGAGCAGTTCTTC. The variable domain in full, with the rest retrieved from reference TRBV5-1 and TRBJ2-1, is KAGVTQTPRYLIKTRGQQVTLSCSPISGHRSVSWYQQTPGQGLQFLFEYFSETQRNKGNFPGRFSGRQFSNSRSEMNVSTLELGDSALYLCASSLRQGFGNEQFFGPGTRLTVL.

CDR3 bases: TGTGCCAGCAGCACCCCCCGGGCGGGAGTTCGCGATGAGCAGTTCTTC. Translating gives CASSTPRAGVRDEQFF. The chain is built from TRBV13 and TRBJ2-1, with 7 bases identical to TRBD2. The junction had 15 bases not matched to a gene; V was cut back by 5 bases and J by 8 bases. This CDR3 comprises 16 residues. CDR1 and CDR2 from the germline V gene are PRHDT and FYEKMQ (reference sequence).

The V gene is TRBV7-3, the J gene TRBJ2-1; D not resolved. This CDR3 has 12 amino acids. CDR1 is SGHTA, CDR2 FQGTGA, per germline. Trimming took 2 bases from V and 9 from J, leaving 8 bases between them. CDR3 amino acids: CASSLGVGEQFF. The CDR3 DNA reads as TGTGCCAGCAGCTTAGGGGTAGGTGAGCAGTTCTTC.

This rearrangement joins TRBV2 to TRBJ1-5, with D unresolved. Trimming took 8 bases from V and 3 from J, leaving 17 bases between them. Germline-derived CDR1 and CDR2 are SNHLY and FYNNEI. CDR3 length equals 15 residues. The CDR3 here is CASGYGRQTNQPQHF. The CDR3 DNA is TGTGCCAGCGGGTACGGACGTCAGACCAATCAGCCCCAGCATTTT.

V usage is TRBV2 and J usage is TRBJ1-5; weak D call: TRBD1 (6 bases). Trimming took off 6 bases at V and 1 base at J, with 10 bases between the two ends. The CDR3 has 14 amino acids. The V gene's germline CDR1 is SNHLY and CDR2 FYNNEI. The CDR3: CASSDQGSNQPQHF. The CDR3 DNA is TGTGCCAGCAGCGACCAGGGGAGCAATCAGCCCCAGCATTTT.